The T cell receptor (beta chain) described here comes from a study of radiotherapy plus CTLA-4 blockade in lung cancer (dated by TCRdb to 2016 to 2019). Background for the entire study: Objective responses occurred in 18% of enrolled patients, and about 30% achieved disease control. What the research found in general, with its limitations: After treatment with radiotherapy and ipilimumab, TCR clones that originated in tumors expanded in peripheral blood. Early dynamic changes in blood T cell clones, together with increased serum interferon-beta after radiation, were reported as the strongest predictors of response.

Trimming at the junction amounts to 2 bases on V and 3 bases on J, and the germline ends lie 14 bases apart. Based on the germline V gene, the CDR1 and CDR2 sequences are SGDLS and YYNGEE. The CDR3 runs 15 residues from the cysteine to the phenylalanine. The sequence is cut down to CDR3 DNA, 45 bases in frame from base 1. The study tested focal radiation therapy combined with CTLA-4 blockade (ipilimumab) in patients with chemo-refractory metastatic non-small-cell lung cancer. Regarding this clone: This receptor's antigen is unknown. Qualities for individual bases were not recorded, and no much larger clone is one base off.

Library method: the immunoSEQ multiplex PCR assay. TCRdb carries this immuneACCESS record with in-frame sequences only. Its versions omit some clonotypes, under half of them owing to an unresolved V gene in the studies checked, with the rest unexplained. The table for this sample lists 55,000 to 85,000 clones; more than 70% of them were counted only once. More than 15% of the sample rests with the top ten. The V and J segments used are TRBV9 and TRBJ1-2, and possibly TRBD1, on 5 matching bases. The starting material was peripheral blood, obtained from a patient treated with radiotherapy plus ipilimumab. This TCR was sampled from a human donor with non-small cell lung cancer whose response to radiotherapy plus ipilimumab could not be evaluated. Some clones in this sample may be carry-over from other donors' samples. The DNA sequence is as follows: TGTGCCAGCAGCGTCAGCGCACGGGGGGACTATGGCTACACCTTC. It codes for CASSVSARGDYGYTF.